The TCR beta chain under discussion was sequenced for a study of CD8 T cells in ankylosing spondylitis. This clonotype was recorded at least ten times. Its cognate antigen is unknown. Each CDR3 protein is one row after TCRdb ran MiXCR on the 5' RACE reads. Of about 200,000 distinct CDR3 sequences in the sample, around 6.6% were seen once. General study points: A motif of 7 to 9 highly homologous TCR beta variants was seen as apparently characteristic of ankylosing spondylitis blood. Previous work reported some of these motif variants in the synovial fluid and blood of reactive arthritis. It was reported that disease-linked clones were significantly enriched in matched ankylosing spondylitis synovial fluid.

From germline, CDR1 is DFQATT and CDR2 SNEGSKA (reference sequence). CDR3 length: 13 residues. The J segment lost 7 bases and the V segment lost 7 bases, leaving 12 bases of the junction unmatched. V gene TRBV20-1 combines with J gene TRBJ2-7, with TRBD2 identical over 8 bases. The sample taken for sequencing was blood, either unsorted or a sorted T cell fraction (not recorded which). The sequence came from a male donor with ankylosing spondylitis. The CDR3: CSVRGTRRREQYF. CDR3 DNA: TGCAGTGTCAGAGGGACTAGACGTCGGGAGCAGTACTTC.